Shown below are 25 T cell receptor beta chains from a single sample sequenced in a study of blood T cell repertoires in COVID-19. Repertoires were generated with immunoSEQ multiplex PCR, while TCRdb's copy carries only in-frame clones and drops some. The profile shows around 190,000 clones, around 83% of them singletons. The sample taken for sequencing was peripheral blood. Source of these receptors: a human donor in a cohort sampled during active COVID-19.

In the case of this clone: This same CDR3 is encoded by further DNA sequences in the sample. The gene calls are TRBV9 and TRBJ2-7, with D unresolved. V lost 0 bases to trimming and J lost 2 bases, with 9 bases between them. This CDR3 has 14 amino acids. CDR1 and CDR2 from the germline V gene are SGDLS and YYNGEE. The CDR3 DNA follows: TGTGCCAGCAGCGTAGGTGGCGGAACCTACGAGCAGTACTTC. As protein: CASSVGGGTYEQYF. Full variable domain (outside the CDR3, taken from reference TRBV9 and TRBJ2-7): DSGVTQTPKHLITATGQRVTLRCSPRSGDLSVYWYQQSLDQGLQFLIQYYNGEERAKGNILERFSAQQFPDLHSELNLSSLELGDSALYFCASSVGGGTYEQYFGPGTRLTVT.

The rearrangement links TRBV19 to TRBJ2-7; 8 bases line up with TRBD2. The V gene's germline CDR1 is LNHDA and CDR2 SQIVND (reference sequence). The CDR3 is 14 residues long. Losses at the gene ends were 6 bases for V and 0 bases for J; bases not matched to a gene: 4. The CDR3 coding sequence is TGTGCCAGTAGCACTAGCGGCAGCTCCTACGAGCAGTACTTC. The encoded protein is CASSTSGSSYEQYF.

The CDR3 DNA reads TGTGCCAGCAGCTCCTCCCGGAGCGAGCAGTACTTC. Residues: CASSSSRSEQYF. The rearrangement joins TRBV11-2 to TRBJ2-7; D not resolved. CDR3 length equals 12 residues. The V end was cut by 4 bases, the J end by 6 bases, with 10 bases between. CDR1 is SGHAT and CDR2 is FQNNGV in the germline V gene.

This clone was picked up a small number of times. The rearrangement joins TRBV6-6 to TRBJ1-5; 9 bases are a match to TRBD1. This CDR3 region has 15 residues. Looked up from germline, CDR1 is MNHNY and CDR2 is SVGAGI (reference sequence). Unmatched junction bases numbered 1, after V lost 2 bases and J lost 2 bases. CDR3 in amino acids: CASSYRDRGNQPQHF. In nucleotides, the CDR3 is TGTGCCAGCAGTTACCGGGACAGGGGCAATCAGCCCCAGCATTTT.

The chain employs TRBV5-5 and TRBJ2-7, with D perhaps TRBD2 (6 bases). The CDR3 sequence is 14 residues long. Trimming pared 6 bases from V and 0 bases from J, leaving 13 bases between. Germline values: CDR1 SGHKS, CDR2 YYEKEE (reference sequence). This chain's CDR3 is CASTRRRDSYEQYF. CDR3 bases: TGTGCCAGCACCAGGAGGCGGGACTCCTACGAGCAGTACTTC.

This clone ranks as medium-sized (0.01 to 0.1%). This chain uses TRBV7-3 with TRBJ1-1; TRBD1 is a possible D gene (6 bases). Trimming left V 3 bases short and J 5 bases short, with 10 bases between. Germline lookup yields CDR1 SGHTA and CDR2 FQGTGA. The CDR3 is made up of 13 amino acids. The CDR3 nucleotides are TGTGCCAGCAGCTTTGGGACATCGACTGAAGCTTTCTTT. It yields the protein CASSFGTSTEAFF.

CDR3 sequence (DNA): TGTGCCAGCAGTGAATACCCTCAGGGCGGGGCCTACGAGCAGTACTTC. Its protein is CASSEYPQGGAYEQYF. The chain links TRBV6-1 to TRBJ2-7, with D tentatively TRBD2 (6 bases). V was trimmed by 2 bases and J by 2 bases, leaving 16 bases between them. CDR3 length: 16 residues. Germline lookup yields CDR1 MNHNS and CDR2 SASEGT.

The V and J genes are TRBV6-5 and TRBJ2-7; TRBD2 aligns across 13 bases. The CDR3 spans 14 residues. After removal of 5 bases from V and 9 bases from J, the junction contained 7 bases not matched to a gene. Germline CDR1 is MNHEY and CDR2 is SVGAGI. Here the CDR3 reads CASSPGTSGKSQYF. The CDR3 coding sequence is TGTGCCAGCAGTCCCGGGACTAGCGGGAAGTCGCAGTACTTC.

The chain uses TRBV5-1 and TRBJ1-3; D remains ambiguous. The CDR3 contains 13 residues. The V and J ends lost 3 bases and 3 bases respectively, with 7 bases between them. The V gene's germline CDR1 is SGHRS and CDR2 YFSETQ. The CDR3 sequence: CASSSGVGNTIYF. DNA of the CDR3: TGCGCCAGCAGCTCCGGGGTTGGAAACACCATATATTTT. Full variable domain (outside the CDR3, taken from reference TRBV5-1 and TRBJ1-3): KAGVTQTPRYLIKTRGQQVTLSCSPISGHRSVSWYQQTPGQGLQFLFEYFSETQRNKGNFPGRFSGRQFSNSRSEMNVSTLELGDSALYLCASSSGVGNTIYFGEGSWLTVV.

The genes are TRBV7-2 and TRBJ1-4; 7 positions agree with TRBD1. Germline V gives CDR1 SGHTA, CDR2 FQGNSA. The CDR3 spans 16 residues. J was trimmed by 13 bases and V by 0 bases; bases with no gene match: 14. The CDR3 spells CASSLAEGQQAPRLFF. CDR3 coding DNA: TGTGCCAGCAGCTTAGCGGAGGGACAGCAAGCCCCACGACTGTTTTTT.

The rearrangement uses TRBV9 and TRBJ2-5, with 8 bases lining up with TRBD1. Germline lookup yields CDR1 SGDLS and CDR2 YYNGEE. V trimming: 0 bases; J trimming: 4 bases; junction bases outside the gene matches: 5. The CDR3 contains 15 residues. CDR3 sequence reads: CASSVAGDRGETQYF. The CDR3 coding sequence is TGTGCCAGCAGCGTAGCTGGAGACAGGGGAGAGACCCAGTACTTC.

The gene calls are TRBV19 and TRBJ2-7; TRBD1 is a possible D gene (8 bases). CDR1 and CDR2 (germline): LNHDA, SQIVND (reference sequence). With 5 bases removed from V and 7 bases from J, the gap between germline ends came to 24 bases. This CDR3 has 16 residues. The CDR3 spells CASSFTGQGLSGEQYF. The CDR3 nucleotides read TGTGCCAGTAGTTTTACCGGACAGGGACTATCCGGGGAGCAGTACTTC.

The V gene is TRBV15, the J gene TRBJ2-7; 7 bases fit TRBD2. The CDR3 consists of 14 residues. With 1 base clipped from V and 7 bases from J, the junction kept 7 bases outside the gene matches. Looked up from germline, CDR1 is LNHNV and CDR2 is YYDKDF (reference sequence). The CDR3 sequence: CATSRGGGSKEQYF. CDR3 DNA sequence: TGTGCCACCAGCAGAGGGGGCGGGAGCAAGGAGCAGTACTTC.

This clone has a handful of counts. V gene TRBV2 combines with J gene TRBJ1-1; D uncertain. Trimming left V 2 bases short and J 1 base short, with 5 bases between. Germline CDR1 and CDR2: SNHLY and FYNNEI. There are 13 residues in the CDR3. Here the CDR3 DNA reads TGTGCCAGCAGTGAATTAGAGAACACTGAAGCTTTCTTT. Protein sequence: CASSELENTEAFF.

The rearrangement links TRBV4-3 to TRBJ2-7, with 9 bases fitting TRBD1. Germline V lookup: CDR1 LGHNA, CDR2 YSLEER. The CDR3 totals 16 residues. V lost 5 bases to trimming and J lost 0 bases; unmatched junction nucleotides: 8. The CDR3, as DNA: TGCGCCAGCAGCGCTGCCGGGACAGGGAGCTCCTACGAGCAGTACTTC. It is translated as CASSAAGTGSSYEQYF.

V gene TRBV9 combines with J gene TRBJ1-1; D is uncertain. The V gene's germline CDR1 is SGDLS and CDR2 YYNGEE. This CDR3 is 14 amino acids long. V shed 0 bases and J shed 2 bases, with 8 bases lying between them. The DNA for the CDR3 is TGTGCCAGCAGCGTAGGGCCTGATAACACTGAAGCTTTCTTT. Residues: CASSVGPDNTEAFF.

This clone came up a few times. This chain connects TRBV5-6 to TRBJ1-6; weak D call: TRBD1 (6 bases). Germline V gene lookup returns CDR1 SGHDT and CDR2 YYEEEE. The CDR3 has 14 amino acids. V was cut by 4 bases and J by 8 bases, with 13 bases left in between. CDR3 in amino acids: CASSRGAGDSPLHF. The CDR3 DNA follows: TGTGCCAGCAGCCGGGGGGCCGGGGATTCACCCCTCCACTTT.

The chain joins TRBV7-9 to TRBJ1-2, with a weak D call TRBD1 (6 bases). Germline V gene data show CDR1 as SEHNR and CDR2 as FQNEAQ (reference sequence). Trimming pared 5 bases from V and 0 bases from J, leaving 25 bases between. This CDR3 has 19 residues. CDR3 in amino acids: CASSIIRTVAPDSNYGYTF. For the CDR3, the DNA is TGTGCCAGCAGCATTATCAGGACAGTTGCTCCTGATTCTAACTATGGCTACACCTTC. Complete variable domain (other parts from reference TRBV7-9 and TRBJ1-2): DTGVSQNPRHKITKRGQNVTFRCDPISEHNRLYWYRQTLGQGPEFLTYFQNEAQLEKSRLLSDRFSAERPKGSFSTLEIQRTEQGDSAMYLCASSIIRTVAPDSNYGYTFGSGTRLTVV.

The rearrangement uses TRBV19 and TRBJ2-5; maybe TRBD2 (6 bases). Germline CDR1 LNHDA, CDR2 SQIVND (reference sequence). The V end was cut by 5 bases, the J end by 2 bases, with 18 bases between. The CDR3 has 16 residues. As DNA, the CDR3 is TGTGCCAGTAGTCCCCTCCGGGGGACCGGGCAAGAGACCCAGTACTTC. Protein sequence: CASSPLRGTGQETQYF. The complete variable domain, with remaining parts taken from reference TRBV19 and TRBJ2-5, reads DGGITQSPKYLFRKEGQNVTLSCEQNLNHDAMYWYRQDPGQGLRLIYYSQIVNDFQKGDIAEGYSVSREKKESFPLTVTSAQKNPTAFYLCASSPLRGTGQETQYFGPGTRLLVL.

The V and J genes are TRBV7-2 and TRBJ2-2, with D possibly TRBD2 on 6 matching bases. The CDR3 spans 15 residues. Germline V gene sequence: CDR1 SGHTA, CDR2 FQGNSA. V was trimmed by 8 bases and J by 1 base, leaving 14 bases between them. Here the CDR3 DNA reads TGTGCCAGCCGGGAGCCGGCTCGGAACACCGGGGAGCTGTTTTTT. Its translation is CASREPARNTGELFF.

This clone was found once. The chain has TRBV6-6 and TRBJ1-1; 9 positions agree with TRBD1. Germline CDR1 and CDR2: MNHNY and SVGAGI (reference sequence). V was clipped by 7 bases and J by 3 bases; unmatched bases: 6. This CDR3 region has 14 residues. CDR3 region: CASKGQGRYTEAFF. As DNA, the CDR3 is TGTGCCAGCAAAGGACAGGGGCGGTACACTGAAGCTTTCTTT.

The V call is TRBV4-2, the J call TRBJ2-6; perhaps TRBD1 as D (6 bases). Trimming removed 2 bases from V and 0 bases from J, with 11 bases in between. The CDR3 has 17 amino acids. CDR1 is LGHNA and CDR2 is YNFKEQ in the germline V gene. CDR3 DNA sequence: TGTGCCAGCAGCCAAAGGGACACTAGCTCTGGGGCCAACGTCCTGACTTTC. It codes for CASSQRDTSSGANVLTF.

On this clone: The sample carries other DNA sequences with the same CDR3. J is TRBJ2-7 and V is TRBV7-8; D not resolved. Looked up from germline, CDR1 is SGHVS and CDR2 is FQNEAQ. The CDR3 is 11 amino acids. V lost 5 bases to trimming and J lost 2 bases, with 4 bases between them. CDR3 coding DNA: TGTGCCAGCAGCCTAACCTACGAGCAGTACTTC. It is translated as CASSLTYEQYF.

The V and J genes are TRBV27 and TRBJ1-3; D is unresolved. The CDR3 contains 13 residues. Germline values: CDR1 MNHEY, CDR2 SMNVEV (reference sequence). The V gene lost 5 bases and the J gene lost 6 bases, with 11 bases spanning the gap. CDR3 protein: CASSPGPLNTIYF. Here the CDR3 DNA reads TGTGCCAGCAGTCCGGGTCCTTTAAACACCATATATTTT.

The rearrangement links TRBV6-2 or TRBV6-3 to TRBJ1-5, with 9 bases matching TRBD1. CDR3 length: 16 amino acids. CDR1 MNHEY and CDR2 SVGEGT come from the germline V gene. V dropped 4 bases and J dropped 2; count of bases not matched to a gene: 6. CDR3 bases: TGTGCCAGCAGTTTAATCCGACAGGGGGGCAATCAGCCCCAGCATTTT. Translating it yields CASSLIRQGGNQPQHF.